The 25 T cell receptor beta chains given below trace back to one sample, sequenced in a study of T-cell reconstitution after alpha-beta-depleted transplantation in children. The library targeted TCRbeta and was prepared with unique molecular identifiers. One entry per CDR3 protein results from TCRdb running MiXCR on the PCR reads. Here the sample spans a few hundred thousand distinct CDR3 sequences, under 14% being singletons. The material sequenced was peripheral blood, taken 180 days after TCRalphabeta/CD19-depleted stem cell transplant. These receptors were taken from a male patient between 2 and 15 years old who had a stem cell transplant for chronic granulomatous disease, so the T cells may come from the graft donor.

This clonotype was seen many times. The chain recombines TRBV5-5 with TRBJ2-1, with 9 bases that match TRBD2. The V gene end was trimmed by 1 base and the J gene end by 7 bases; junction bases not matched to a gene: 6. Looked up from germline, CDR1 is SGHKS and CDR2 is YYEKEE (reference sequence). This CDR3 is built from 15 residues. In nucleotides, the CDR3 is TGTGCCAGCAGCTTGTTGGCGGGGGGGCAAAATGAGCAGTTCTTC. Translated, it gives CASSLLAGGQNEQFF.

This clonotype occurred many times. The genes are TRBV6-4 and TRBJ2-3; the match to TRBD2 covers 7 bases. The CDR3 spans 14 residues. The V gene's germline CDR1 is MRHNA and CDR2 SNTAGT. V dropped 6 bases and J dropped 4; count of bases not matched to a gene: 7. CDR3 in amino acids: CASRRESFADTQYF. CDR3 bases: TGTGCCAGCAGGCGGGAGTCTTTCGCAGATACGCAGTATTTT.

In this sample, this clonotype turned up many times. The rearrangement uses TRBV4-1 and TRBJ1-5, with a tentative D call TRBD1 (5 bases). The ends were cut back, 2 bases at V and 5 bases at J, with 13 bases in the middle. Germline V gene sequence: CDR1 MGHRA, CDR2 YSYEKL. The CDR3 extends over 15 amino acids. Written as DNA, the CDR3 is TGCGCCAGCAGCCAATCCGGTGGGGCACATCAGCCCCAGCATTTT. It encodes CASSQSGGAHQPQHF.

V usage is TRBV25-1 and J usage is TRBJ2-1; 11 bases are shared with TRBD2. This CDR3 comprises 15 residues. Germline-derived CDR1 and CDR2 are MGHDK and SYGVNS. J gave up 5 bases and V 4 bases, and 4 bases lay outside the gene matches. For the CDR3, the DNA is TGTGCCAGCAGTGGACCGGGACTAGCGGACAATGAGCAGTTCTTC. Protein sequence: CASSGPGLADNEQFF.

This clonotype was detected ten times or more. The chain employs TRBV29-1 and TRBJ2-5; tentative D call: TRBD1 (5 bases). The germline gives CDR1 SQVTM, CDR2 ANQGSEA. V lost 7 bases and J 4 bases, leaving 19 bases between the germline ends. The CDR3 is 14 residues long. The CDR3 region has the DNA TGCAGCGCCATCAGTCCAGGGCTTCCAGAGACCCAGTACTTC. It translates to CSAISPGLPETQYF.

This clonotype was counted many times. V is TRBV6-5 and J is TRBJ2-1; TRBD2 might be the D (6 bases). The CDR3 sequence is 15 residues long. With 0 bases removed from V and 5 bases from J, the gap between germline ends came to 11 bases. Germline CDR1 MNHEY, CDR2 SVGAGI. CDR3 sequence: CASSYSEGLHNEQFF. The CDR3 DNA follows: TGTGCCAGCAGTTACTCGGAGGGTCTGCACAATGAGCAGTTCTTC.

This clonotype was detected many times. The chain couples TRBV14 to TRBJ1-1; 8 bases are shared with TRBD1. J was trimmed by 1 base and V by 5 bases; bases with no gene match: 6. Germline loops: CDR1 SGHDN, CDR2 FVKESK. The CDR3 is made up of 15 amino acids. The CDR3 DNA follows: TGTGCCAGCAGCATCCGGACAGGGAGGAACACTGAAGCTTTCTTT. It encodes CASSIRTGRNTEAFF.

This clonotype was observed many times. The genes are TRBV12-3 or TRBV12-4 and TRBJ2-1, with 9 positions matching TRBD2. The CDR3 loop spans 17 amino acids. The trim removed 7 bases at V and 5 bases at J, leaving 15 bases unmatched. DNA for the CDR3: TGTGCCAGCAATCCTTCCCTCTTAGCGGGAGCGCACAATGAGCAGTTCTTC. It specifies CASNPSLLAGAHNEQFF.

At least ten counts were recorded for this clonotype. The chain has TRBV10-2 and TRBJ2-1, with 7 nucleotides matching TRBD2. CDR1 and CDR2 (germline): WSHSY, SAAADI. Unmatched junction bases numbered 19, after V lost 2 bases and J lost 9 bases. This CDR3 has 18 residues. The CDR3 spells CASSELSAGIDGISEQFF. For the CDR3, the DNA is TGCGCCAGCAGTGAGCTATCAGCGGGGATCGACGGTATAAGTGAGCAGTTCTTC.

This clonotype has ten or more counts. The V and J genes are TRBV19 and TRBJ1-5; TRBD1 matches at 7 bases. V gave up 5 bases and J gave up 6 bases; unmatched junction bases: 10. The CDR3 has 15 residues. Germline-derived CDR1 and CDR2 are LNHDA and SQIVND (reference sequence). CDR3 residues: CASSLQGKSLQPQHF. The CDR3 DNA sequence: TGTGCCAGTAGTCTACAGGGGAAGAGCCTTCAGCCCCAGCATTTT.

This clonotype came up many times. J is TRBJ2-2 and V is TRBV3-1, with 12 nucleotides matching TRBD2. CDR3 length: 19 residues. Germline-derived CDR1 and CDR2 are LGHDT and YNNKEL (reference sequence). V trimming: 6 bases; J trimming: 4 bases; junction bases outside the gene matches: 15. CDR3 in DNA: TGTGCCAGCAGGAAGACACCTAGCGGGAGGGCCCTCTCCACCGGGGAGCTGTTTTTT. It specifies CASRKTPSGRALSTGELFF.

This clonotype came up many times. The V and J genes are TRBV20-1 and TRBJ2-6, with D hard to call. This CDR3 is 15 amino acids long. Germline CDR1 and CDR2: DFQATT and SNEGSKA (reference sequence). Between the trimmed V and J ends, which lost 0 bases and 4 bases, there was a span of 10 bases. CDR3 sequence reads: CSARDYTSGANVLTF. CDR3 sequence (DNA): TGCAGTGCTAGAGATTACACATCCGGGGCCAACGTCCTGACTTTC.

This clonotype has at least ten counts. V gene TRBV11-1 combines with J gene TRBJ1-4; D is possibly TRBD1 (5 bases). Per germline, CDR1 SGHAT and CDR2 FQDESV (reference sequence). V lost 2 bases and J 3 bases, leaving 19 bases between the germline ends. The CDR3 has 18 amino acids. CDR3 sequence: CASSLSLTRDAANEKLFF. CDR3 in DNA: TGTGCCAGCAGCTTAAGCCTTACCAGGGACGCTGCTAATGAAAAACTGTTTTTT.

The table lists this clonotype with many counts. The V gene is TRBV6-2 or TRBV6-3, the J gene TRBJ2-7; D unresolved. The V and J ends lost 6 bases and 0 bases respectively, with 6 bases between them. This CDR3 region has 12 residues. Germline-derived CDR1 and CDR2 are MNHEY and SVGEGT. The DNA for the CDR3 is TGTGCCAGCAGCCACAGCTCCTACGAGCAGTACTTC. Its protein is CASSHSSYEQYF.

This clonotype was found many times. The chain combines TRBV28 with TRBJ1-4, with 7 bases fitting TRBD1. Germline CDR1 and CDR2: MDHEN and SYDVKM. V gave up 8 bases and J gave up 5 bases; unmatched junction bases: 8. The length of the CDR3 is 14 residues. In nucleotides, the CDR3 is TGTGCCAGCGTTAAGACAGGGACGAATGAAAAACTGTTTTTT. It yields the protein CASVKTGTNEKLFF.

Details on this clonotype: A much larger clone sits a single nucleotide away, making a read error possible. The genes are TRBV4-3 and TRBJ2-7; unclear D gene. The CDR3 has 13 residues. Germline CDR1 is LGHNA and CDR2 is YSLEER. The CDR3 bases are TGCGCCAGCAGACAAGAAATTTTTTACGAGCAGTACTTC. Translated, it gives CASRQEIFYEQYF.

This clonotype has a count of ten or more. V gene TRBV7-2 combines with J gene TRBJ1-1; D remains ambiguous. CDR3 size: 16 residues. The germline CDR1 and CDR2 sequences are SGHTA and FQGNSA. V lost 2 bases, J lost 5 bases, and 18 bases lay in between. The CDR3: CASSLFPARIITEAFF. In nucleotides, the CDR3 is TGTGCCAGCAGCTTATTTCCTGCGAGAATAATAACTGAAGCTTTCTTT.

Ten or more counts support this clonotype. V and J are TRBV3-1 and TRBJ1-5; 9 bases agree with TRBD1. Trimming cost V 5 bases and J 6 bases; bases outside gene matches: 8. Germline V gene data show CDR1 as LGHDT and CDR2 as YNNKEL (reference sequence). The CDR3 covers 15 residues. CDR3 sequence (DNA): TGTGCCAGCAGCATGGGACAGGGCCGCAGTCAGCCCCAGCATTTT. Its translation is CASSMGQGRSQPQHF.

Many counts were recorded for this clonotype. This rearrangement joins TRBV7-9 to TRBJ2-7; D possibly corresponds to TRBD1 (6 bases). The V end was cut by 4 bases, the J end by 0 bases, with 10 bases between. This CDR3 has 14 amino acids. Germline V gives CDR1 SEHNR, CDR2 FQNEAQ (reference sequence). CDR3 nucleotides: TGTGCCAGCAGCTCCACGGACAGCTCCTACGAGCAGTACTTC. Translation: CASSSTDSSYEQYF.

This clonotype has only a few counts. The chain recombines TRBV14 with TRBJ2-5; D is undetermined. The germline CDR1 and CDR2 sequences are SGHDN and FVKESK. V shed 1 base and J shed 4 bases, with 7 bases lying between them. This CDR3 is built from 13 residues. The CDR3 DNA reads as TGTGCCAGCAGCCAAGGAATGGGAGAGACCCAGTACTTC. This codes for CASSQGMGETQYF.

The table lists this clonotype with many counts. The genes are TRBV7-2 and TRBJ2-3; 8 bases match TRBD1. Germline trimming cut 3 bases from V and 5 bases from J; bases unmatched to any gene: 10. From germline, CDR1 is SGHTA and CDR2 FQGNSA. This CDR3 comprises 16 residues. CDR3 sequence: CASSFLTGAKKDTQYF. The DNA for the CDR3 is TGTGCCAGCAGCTTCCTGACAGGGGCCAAGAAAGATACGCAGTATTTT.

Of note for this clonotype: A read error is possible here, since a much larger clone lies one base away. This CDR3 is missing its conserved last phenylalanine or tryptophan, likely due to a read error. The genes are TRBV7-6 and TRBJ2-1, with 14 positions matching TRBD2. The CDR3 covers 15 residues. Germline assignment: CDR1 SGHVS and CDR2 FNYEAQ. With 3 bases clipped from V and 7 bases from J, the junction kept 2 bases outside the gene matches. CDR3 in amino acids: CASSFRLAGGNEQFI. As DNA, the CDR3 is TGTGCCAGCAGCTTCCGACTAGCGGGAGGGAATGAGCAGTTCATC.

At least ten counts were recorded for this clonotype. The chain couples TRBV20-1 to TRBJ2-2; TRBD2 is a possible D gene (5 bases). This CDR3 has 13 amino acids. Deletions cut 3 bases from V and 1 base from J, with 6 bases between. The germline CDR1 and CDR2 sequences are DFQATT and SNEGSKA (reference sequence). CDR3 loop: CSASGMNTGELFF. The CDR3 DNA sequence: TGCAGTGCTAGCGGGATGAACACCGGGGAGCTGTTTTTT.

This clonotype has at least ten counts. This sequence joins TRBV4-2 and TRBJ2-6; 7 nucleotides line up with TRBD1. This CDR3 contains 16 residues. The junction had 2 bases not matched to a gene; V was cut back by 1 base and J by 2 bases. Germline assignment: CDR1 LGHNA and CDR2 YNFKEQ. Written as DNA, the CDR3 is TGTGCCAGCAGCCAAGGGGGGACAGCTGGGGCCAACGTCCTGACTTTC. This codes for CASSQGGTAGANVLTF.

This clonotype was detected many times. The gene calls are TRBV5-1 and TRBJ2-7, with unresolved D. V lost 4 bases and J lost 5, with 7 bases in between. CDR3 length: 11 amino acids. CDR1 is SGHRS, CDR2 YFSETQ, per germline. The CDR3 loop reads CASSGEDEQYF. CDR3 nucleotide sequence: TGCGCCAGCAGCGGAGAGGACGAGCAGTACTTC.